Presented here are 32 T cell receptor beta chains from one specimen sequenced in a study of regulatory T cells. The PCR used 52 TRBV and 13 TRBJ primers. Data came from immunoSEQ multiplex PCR; TCRdb stores just in-frame clones and leaves some out. The sample has 15,000 to 20,000 clones, approximately 92% seen once. What was sequenced was CD8+ T cells sorted from blood. These receptor sequences come from a person aged 18 to 35 with CD3G deficiency.

This chain connects TRBV11-2 to TRBJ2-1; a possible D gene is TRBD2 (6 bases). The CDR3 is 15 amino acids. Trimming left V 1 base short and J 6 bases short, with 13 bases between. The germline V gene has CDR1 SGHAT and CDR2 FQNNGV. CDR3 sequence reads: CASSLGRRGFNEQFF. The CDR3 DNA follows: TGTGCCAGCAGCTTAGGCAGGCGGGGTTTCAATGAGCAGTTCTTC.

The gene calls are TRBV7-9 and TRBJ2-5; D is perhaps TRBD1 (5 bases). The CDR3 sequence is 15 residues long. Per germline, CDR1 SEHNR and CDR2 FQNEAQ (reference sequence). Trimming removed 2 bases from V and 4 bases from J, with 14 bases in between. CDR3 amino acids: CASSLQQGSRETQYF. The CDR3, as DNA: TGTGCCAGCAGCTTACAGCAGGGTAGCAGAGAGACCCAGTACTTC.

The V gene is TRBV14, the J gene TRBJ2-7; D remains unclear. Trimming left V 2 bases short and J 4 bases short, with 6 bases between. CDR3 size: 12 residues. The germline V gene encodes CDR1 SGHDN and CDR2 FVKESK. The CDR3 DNA reads as TGTGCCAGCAGCCAATATAAATACGAGCAGTACTTC. Its protein product is CASSQYKYEQYF.

This sequence joins TRBV7-6 and TRBJ2-7; 10 positions match TRBD1. From germline, CDR1 is SGHVS and CDR2 FNYEAQ. V trimming: 6 bases; J trimming: 5 bases; junction bases outside the gene matches: 7. This CDR3 has 14 residues. Here the CDR3 reads CASSQGQGTHEQYF. Written as DNA, the CDR3 is TGTGCCAGCAGTCAGGGACAGGGGACCCACGAGCAGTACTTC. Supplemented by reference TRBV7-6 and TRBJ2-7, the full variable domain reads GAGVSQSPRYKVTKRGQDVALRCDPISGHVSLYWYRQALGQGPEFLTYFNYEAQQDKSGLPNDRFSAERPEGSISTLTIQRTEQRDSAMYRCASSQGQGTHEQYFGPGTRLTVT.

The chain couples TRBV28 to TRBJ2-7; D might be TRBD2 (7 bases). CDR3 length: 15 amino acids. V was trimmed by 5 bases and J by 5 bases, leaving 19 bases between them. Germline assignment: CDR1 MDHEN and CDR2 SYDVKM. CDR3 bases: TGTGCCAGCAGTCCCGGGGGCGGGAGATTCCACGAGCAGTACTTC. The encoded protein is CASSPGGGRFHEQYF. The whole variable domain, filled in from reference TRBV28 and TRBJ2-7, reads DVKVTQSSRYLVKRTGEKVFLECVQDMDHENMFWYRQDPGLGLRLIYFSYDVKMKEKGDIPEGYSVSREKKERFSLILESASTNQTSMYLCASSPGGGRFHEQYFGPGTRLTVT.

The V gene is TRBV6-5, the J gene TRBJ2-7; D is ambiguous. Germline CDR1 MNHEY, CDR2 SVGAGI. The V end lost 3 bases, the J end lost 1 base, and 7 bases lay between the germline ends. The CDR3 extends over 13 amino acids. The CDR3 DNA reads as TGTGCCAGCAGTTATGCGGAGTCCTACGAGCAGTACTTC. It specifies CASSYAESYEQYF.

The chain employs TRBV2 and TRBJ2-5; D unresolved. Trimming pared 6 bases from V and 0 bases from J, leaving 17 bases between. CDR1 and CDR2 from the germline V gene are SNHLY and FYNNEI. This CDR3 has 16 amino acids. CDR3 nucleotides: TGTGCCAGCAGGGTCGTGTCTGGACCGTACCAAGAGACCCAGTACTTC. Its protein product is CASRVVSGPYQETQYF. The whole variable domain, remainder taken from reference TRBV2 and TRBJ2-5, is EPEVTQTPSHQVTQMGQEVILRCVPISNHLYFYWYRQILGQKVEFLVSFYNNEISEKSEIFDDQFSVERPDGSNFTLKIRSTKLEDSAMYFCASRVVSGPYQETQYFGPGTRLLVL.

This chain links TRBV2 with TRBJ1-5, with no clear D. The germline V gene has CDR1 SNHLY and CDR2 FYNNEI. Trimming removed 4 bases from V and 1 base from J, with 8 bases in between. The CDR3 has 14 residues. The CDR3 DNA reads TGTGCCAGCAGTGCAGGTGGGAGCAATCAGCCCCAGCATTTT. Translated: CASSAGGSNQPQHF.

The chain employs TRBV12-5 and TRBJ2-1; D uncertain. CDR3 length equals 19 residues. Germline V gene sequence: CDR1 LGHNT, CDR2 FRNRAP. V was trimmed by 2 bases and J by 0 bases, leaving 20 bases between them. The CDR3 protein is CASGLTKLRSDRSYNEQFF. CDR3 coding DNA: TGTGCTAGTGGTTTGACCAAGCTCAGGTCCGACCGCTCCTACAATGAGCAGTTCTTC.

Written as DNA, the CDR3 is TGTGCCAGCAGGTTCCGGGACTACCAACGCGGTGAGCAGTTCTTC. It codes for CASRFRDYQRGEQFF. V and J are TRBV6-1 and TRBJ2-1; TRBD2 matches at 7 bases. The CDR3 consists of 15 residues. The V gene's germline CDR1 is MNHNS and CDR2 SASEGT. V lost 6 bases, J lost 9 bases, and 14 bases stayed unmatched.

The rearrangement links TRBV25-1 to TRBJ2-1, with D tentatively TRBD1 or TRBD2 (6 bases each). CDR1 and CDR2 (germline): MGHDK, SYGVNS. There are 17 residues in the CDR3. Trimming shortened V by 7 bases and J by 0 bases, and 19 bases separated the two germline ends. The CDR3 DNA reads TGTGCCAGCACCCCGAGGGGGGTCCTTAACTCCTACAATGAGCAGTTCTTC. This sequence encodes CASTPRGVLNSYNEQFF.

The chain has TRBV4-1 and TRBJ2-5; no clear D. The DNA end favors TRBJ2-7, so the J call may be wrong. There are 12 residues in the CDR3. The germline V gene has CDR1 MGHRA and CDR2 YSYEKL. The DNA for the CDR3 is TGCGCCAGCAGCCACCCCCGGTCCGAGCAGTACTTC. Residues: CASSHPRSEQYF.

The chain carries TRBV5-4 and TRBJ2-7; TRBD1 matches 8 bases. The germline CDR1 and CDR2 sequences are SGHNT and YYREEE (reference sequence). Trimming took 4 bases from V and 1 from J; bases not matched to a gene: 4. The CDR3 has 14 amino acids. CDR3 protein: CASSPTGVSYEQYF. The CDR3, as DNA: TGTGCCAGCAGCCCGACAGGGGTGTCCTACGAGCAGTACTTC. The full variable domain, rest sourced from reference TRBV5-4 and TRBJ2-7, is ETGVTQSPTHLIKTRGQQVTLRCSSQSGHNTVSWYQQALGQGPQFIFQYYREEENGRGNFPPRFSGLQFPNYSSELNVNALELDDSALYLCASSPTGVSYEQYFGPGTRLTVT.

The count of this clone is one. The rearrangement links TRBV4-1 to TRBJ2-7, with D possibly matching TRBD1 (5 bases). The ends were cut back, 3 bases at V and 0 bases at J, with 12 bases in the middle. Germline V gives CDR1 MGHRA, CDR2 YSYEKL. The CDR3 loop spans 15 amino acids. The CDR3 coding sequence is TGCGCCAGCAGCCAGCGCGACAGCGTCTCCTACGAGCAGTACTTC. It codes for CASSQRDSVSYEQYF.

This clone was seen just once. The rearrangement uses TRBV9 and TRBJ1-6; the D is unclear. The V gene lost 4 bases and the J gene lost 9 bases, with 11 bases spanning the gap. The CDR3 covers 13 residues. Looked up from germline, CDR1 is SGDLS and CDR2 is YYNGEE. CDR3 sequence reads: CASSPSEGSPLHF. DNA of the CDR3: TGTGCCAGCAGCCCTAGCGAAGGTTCACCCCTCCACTTT.

The gene calls are TRBV14 and TRBJ1-1; D gene ambiguous. Per the germline V gene, CDR1 is SGHDN and CDR2 is FVKESK. This CDR3 is built from 13 residues. V was pared by 4 bases and J by 1 base, with 7 bases between. In DNA, the CDR3 is TGTGCCAGCAGCCCGGGGAAGAACACTGAAGCTTTCTTT. Protein sequence: CASSPGKNTEAFF.

The chain combines TRBV19 with TRBJ1-1; D is uncertain. Trimming cost V 7 bases and J 2 bases, with 20 bases left between them. CDR1 is LNHDA, CDR2 SQIVND, per germline (reference sequence). The CDR3 extends over 16 amino acids. The DNA for the CDR3 is TGTGCCAGTACACAGCACCCCGAAGGCCTAAACACTGAAGCTTTCTTT. This gives the protein CASTQHPEGLNTEAFF.

The J gene is TRBJ1-1, the V gene TRBV5-2; the table's D call TRBD1 went unverified against the DNA. TRBV5-2 is a known pseudogene. The CDR3 consists of 13 residues. Here the CDR3 reads CASSLGTGTEAFF. Here the CDR3 DNA reads TGTGCCAGCAGCTTAGGAACAGGGACTGAAGCTTTCTTT.

This chain uses TRBV29-1 with TRBJ1-2; D uncertain. Trimming stripped 0 bases from V and 3 bases from J, with 8 bases between. CDR1 and CDR2 from the germline V gene are SQVTM and ANQGSEA. This CDR3 has 13 residues. The CDR3 DNA reads as TGCAGCGTTGAAGATAACGGCGACTATGGCTACACCTTC. This translates into CSVEDNGDYGYTF.

The gene calls are TRBV6-6 and TRBJ2-1; TRBD2 aligns across 11 bases. Germline assignment: CDR1 MNHNY and CDR2 SVGAGI (reference sequence). Trimming cost V 5 bases and J 5 bases; bases outside gene matches: 5. This CDR3 spans 15 amino acids. The CDR3 DNA is TGTGCCAGCAGTGACGGGACTAGCGGCCACAATGAGCAGTTCTTC. It translates to CASSDGTSGHNEQFF.

This clone was found once. The chain couples TRBV28 to TRBJ1-1; TRBD1 might be the D (6 bases). Trimming removed 3 bases at V and 0 bases at J, with 14 bases between. CDR1 is MDHEN and CDR2 is SYDVKM in the germline V gene. The CDR3 length is 16 residues. The CDR3 DNA sequence: TGTGCCAGCAGTTTCCTACCGGGACAAATGAACACTGAAGCTTTCTTT. This translates into CASSFLPGQMNTEAFF.

The chain is built from TRBV9 and TRBJ2-3; 8 nucleotides match TRBD2. The CDR3 is 15 residues long. Germline trimming cut 0 bases from V and 1 base from J; bases unmatched to any gene: 1. Germline values: CDR1 SGDLS, CDR2 YYNGEE. The CDR3 sequence: CASSVGSGGTDTQYF. CDR3 sequence (DNA): TGTGCCAGCAGCGTAGGTAGCGGGGGCACAGATACGCAGTATTTT.

This clone was found a few times. V gene TRBV2 combines with J gene TRBJ1-5; D possibly corresponds to TRBD1 (6 bases). Germline-derived CDR1 and CDR2 are SNHLY and FYNNEI. The V and J ends lost 1 base and 2 bases respectively, with 12 bases between them. The CDR3 runs to 16 residues. The CDR3, as DNA: TGTGCCAGCAGTGAAGGAGGGGGTGCGCGCAATCAGCCCCAGCATTTT. As protein: CASSEGGGARNQPQHF.

This chain links TRBV5-4 with TRBJ1-1, with a weak D call TRBD1 (5 bases). Germline V gene lookup returns CDR1 SGHNT and CDR2 YYREEE (reference sequence). The ends were cut back, 6 bases at V and 3 bases at J, with 12 bases in the middle. This CDR3 is 13 amino acids long. The DNA for the CDR3 is TGTGCCAGCACCACCCAGGGTGACACTGAAGCTTTCTTT. This gives the protein CASTTQGDTEAFF.

V gene TRBV5-4 combines with J gene TRBJ2-4; TRBD1 is a possible D gene (6 bases). The germline CDR1 and CDR2 sequences are SGHNT and YYREEE (reference sequence). The V end was cut by 0 bases, the J end by 0 bases, with 13 bases between. CDR3 length equals 17 residues. The CDR3 DNA is TGTGCCAGCAGCTTGGACGGGACATTCTTAGCCAAAAACATTCAGTACTTC. It yields the protein CASSLDGTFLAKNIQYF.

The chain joins TRBV19 to TRBJ2-2, with unresolved D. V was trimmed by 5 bases and J by 3 bases, leaving 10 bases between them. The CDR3 runs to 14 residues. The germline V gene encodes CDR1 LNHDA and CDR2 SQIVND (reference sequence). CDR3: CASSVTDYTGELFF. Here the CDR3 DNA reads TGTGCCAGTAGTGTGACTGACTACACCGGGGAGCTGTTTTTT.

The genes are TRBV9 and TRBJ1-1; 7 positions agree with TRBD1. The CDR3 loop spans 14 amino acids. The V gene's germline CDR1 is SGDLS and CDR2 YYNGEE. The trim removed 3 bases at V and 0 bases at J, leaving 2 bases unmatched. The CDR3 region is CASSAQGVNTEAFF. The CDR3 DNA reads as TGTGCCAGCAGCGCCCAGGGGGTGAACACTGAAGCTTTCTTT. The variable domain in full, completed from reference TRBV9 and TRBJ1-1, reads DSGVTQTPKHLITATGQRVTLRCSPRSGDLSVYWYQQSLDQGLQFLIQYYNGEERAKGNILERFSAQQFPDLHSELNLSSLELGDSALYFCASSAQGVNTEAFFGQGTRLTVV.

The V gene is TRBV27, the J gene TRBJ2-3, with unresolved D. CDR1 is MNHEY, CDR2 SMNVEV, per germline (reference sequence). The length of the CDR3 is 16 residues. The germline V and J ends were trimmed by 0 bases and 4 bases, with 14 bases remaining between them. Here the CDR3 DNA reads TGTGCCAGCAGTTTATCACCGAAAGGAGTTCCAGATACGCAGTATTTT. Translating it yields CASSLSPKGVPDTQYF.

This clone was counted only a few times. The chain is built from TRBV27 and TRBJ2-3; D is perhaps TRBD1 (8 bases). V lost 5 bases, J lost 0 bases, and 12 bases lay in between. CDR1 and CDR2 (germline): MNHEY, SMNVEV (reference sequence). CDR3 length: 15 residues. The CDR3 nucleotides read TGTGCCAGCAGTACAGGGGGGGGGAGCACAGATACGCAGTATTTT. Amino acids: CASSTGGGSTDTQYF.

This clone qualifies as medium-sized. This rearrangement joins TRBV5-8 to TRBJ1-2; no definite D call. The V and J ends lost 6 bases and 8 bases respectively, with 5 bases between them. Germline assignment: CDR1 SGHTS and CDR2 YDEGEE. The CDR3 is 9 amino acids. This CDR3 reads CASIGGYTF. In nucleotides, the CDR3 is TGTGCCAGCATTGGAGGCTACACCTTC. Combining the CDR3 with reference TRBV5-8 and TRBJ1-2 gives the whole variable domain EAGVTQSPTHLIKTRGQQATLRCSPISGHTSVYWYQQALGLGLQFLLWYDEGEERNRGNFPPRFSGRQFPNYSSELNVNALELEDSALYLCASIGGYTFGSGTRLTVV.

The gene calls are TRBV4-1 and TRBJ2-7; perhaps TRBD1 as D (6 bases). The V gene's germline CDR1 is MGHRA and CDR2 YSYEKL. The CDR3 has 15 amino acids. V dropped 1 base and J dropped 3 bases, with 13 bases sitting between them. The CDR3 loop is CASSQVVVDSYEQYF. The CDR3 region has the DNA TGCGCCAGCAGCCAAGTAGTAGTGGACAGCTACGAGCAGTACTTC.

V and J are TRBV28 and TRBJ2-5, with D perhaps given as TRBD1 or TRBD2 (5 bases each). The CDR3 has 15 amino acids. Germline V CDR1 and CDR2: MDHEN, SYDVKM. V was shortened by 1 base and J by 4 bases, with 13 bases between the two germline ends. This CDR3 reads CASSLSRERAETQYF. The CDR3 nucleotides read TGTGCCAGCAGTTTATCCAGGGAGAGGGCAGAGACCCAGTACTTC.